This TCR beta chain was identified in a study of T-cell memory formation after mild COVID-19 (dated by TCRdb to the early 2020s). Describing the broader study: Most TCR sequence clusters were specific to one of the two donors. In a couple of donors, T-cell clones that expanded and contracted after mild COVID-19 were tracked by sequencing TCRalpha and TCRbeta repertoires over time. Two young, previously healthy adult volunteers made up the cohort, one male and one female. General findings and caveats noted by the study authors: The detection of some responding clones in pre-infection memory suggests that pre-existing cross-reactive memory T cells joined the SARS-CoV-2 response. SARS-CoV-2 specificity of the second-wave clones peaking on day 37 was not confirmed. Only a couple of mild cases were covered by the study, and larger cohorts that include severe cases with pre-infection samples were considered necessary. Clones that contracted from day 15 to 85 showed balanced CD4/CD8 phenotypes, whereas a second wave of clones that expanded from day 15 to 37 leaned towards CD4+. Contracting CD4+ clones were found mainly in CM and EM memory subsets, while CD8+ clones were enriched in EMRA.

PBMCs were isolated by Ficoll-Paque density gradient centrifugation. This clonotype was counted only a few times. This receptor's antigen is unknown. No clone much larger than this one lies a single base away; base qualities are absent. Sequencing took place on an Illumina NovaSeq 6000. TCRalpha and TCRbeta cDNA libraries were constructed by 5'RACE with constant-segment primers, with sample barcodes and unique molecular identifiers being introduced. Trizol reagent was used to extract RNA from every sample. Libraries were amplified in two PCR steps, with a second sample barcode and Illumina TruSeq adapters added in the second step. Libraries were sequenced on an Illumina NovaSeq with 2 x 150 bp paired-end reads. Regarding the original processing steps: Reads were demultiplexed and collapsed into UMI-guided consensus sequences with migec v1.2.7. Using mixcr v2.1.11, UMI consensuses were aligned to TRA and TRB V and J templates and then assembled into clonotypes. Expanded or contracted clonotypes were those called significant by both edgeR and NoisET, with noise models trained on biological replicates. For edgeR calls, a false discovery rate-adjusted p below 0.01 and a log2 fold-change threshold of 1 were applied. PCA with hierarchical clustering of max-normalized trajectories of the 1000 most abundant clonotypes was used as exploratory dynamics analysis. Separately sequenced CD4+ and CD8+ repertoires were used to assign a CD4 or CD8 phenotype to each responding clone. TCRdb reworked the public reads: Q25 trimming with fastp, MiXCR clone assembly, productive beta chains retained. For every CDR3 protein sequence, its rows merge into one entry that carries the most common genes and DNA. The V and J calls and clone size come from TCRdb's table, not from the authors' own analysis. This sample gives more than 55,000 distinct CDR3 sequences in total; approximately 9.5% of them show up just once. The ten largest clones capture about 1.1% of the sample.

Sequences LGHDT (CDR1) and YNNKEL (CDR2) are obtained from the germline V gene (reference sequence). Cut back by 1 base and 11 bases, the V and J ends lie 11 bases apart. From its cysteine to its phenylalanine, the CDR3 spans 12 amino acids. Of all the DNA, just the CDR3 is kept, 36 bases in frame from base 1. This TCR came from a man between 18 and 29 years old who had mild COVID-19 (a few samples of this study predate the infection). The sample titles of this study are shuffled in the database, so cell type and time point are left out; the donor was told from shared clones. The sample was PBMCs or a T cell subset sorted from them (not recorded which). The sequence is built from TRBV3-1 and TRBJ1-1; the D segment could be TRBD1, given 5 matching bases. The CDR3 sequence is CASSQAGRWAFF. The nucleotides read TGTGCCAGCAGCCAAGCGGGGCGATGGGCTTTCTTT.